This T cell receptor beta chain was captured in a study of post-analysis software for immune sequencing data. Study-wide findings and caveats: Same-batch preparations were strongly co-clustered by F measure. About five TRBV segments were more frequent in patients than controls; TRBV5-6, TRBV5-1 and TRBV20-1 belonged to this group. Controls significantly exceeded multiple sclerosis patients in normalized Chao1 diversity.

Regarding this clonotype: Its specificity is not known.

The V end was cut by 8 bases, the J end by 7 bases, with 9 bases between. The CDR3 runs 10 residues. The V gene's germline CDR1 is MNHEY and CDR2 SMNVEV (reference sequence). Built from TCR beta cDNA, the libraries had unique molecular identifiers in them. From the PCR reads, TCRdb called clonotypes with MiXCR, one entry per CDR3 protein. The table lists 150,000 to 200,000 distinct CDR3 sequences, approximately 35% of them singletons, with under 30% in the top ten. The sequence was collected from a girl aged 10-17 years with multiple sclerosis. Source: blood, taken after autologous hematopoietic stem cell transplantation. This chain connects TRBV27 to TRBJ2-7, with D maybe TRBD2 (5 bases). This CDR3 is CASGLWEQYF. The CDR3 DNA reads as TGTGCCAGCGGACTTTGGGAGCAGTACTTC.